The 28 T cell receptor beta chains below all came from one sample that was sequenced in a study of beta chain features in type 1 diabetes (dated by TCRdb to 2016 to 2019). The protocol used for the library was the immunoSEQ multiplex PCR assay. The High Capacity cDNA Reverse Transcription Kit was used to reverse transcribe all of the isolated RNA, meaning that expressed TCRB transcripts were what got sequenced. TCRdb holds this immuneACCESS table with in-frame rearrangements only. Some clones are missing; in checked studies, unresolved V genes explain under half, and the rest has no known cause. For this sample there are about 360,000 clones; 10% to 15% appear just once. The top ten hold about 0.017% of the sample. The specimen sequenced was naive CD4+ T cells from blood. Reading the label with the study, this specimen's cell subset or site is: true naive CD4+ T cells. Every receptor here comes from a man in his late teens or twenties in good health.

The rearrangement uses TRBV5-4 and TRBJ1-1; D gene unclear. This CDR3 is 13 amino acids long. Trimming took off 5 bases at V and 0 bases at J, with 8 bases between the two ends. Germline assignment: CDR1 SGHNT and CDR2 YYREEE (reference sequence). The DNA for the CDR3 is TGTGCCAGCAGACCCGACATGAACACTGAAGCTTTCTTT. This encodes CASRPDMNTEAFF.

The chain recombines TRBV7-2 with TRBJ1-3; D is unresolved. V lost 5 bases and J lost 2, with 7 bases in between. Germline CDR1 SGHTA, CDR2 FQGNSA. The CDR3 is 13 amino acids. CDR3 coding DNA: TGTGCCAGCAGCCGACTGGCTGGAAACACCATATATTTT. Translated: CASSRLAGNTIYF. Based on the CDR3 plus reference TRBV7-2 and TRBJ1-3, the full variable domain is GAGVSQSPSNKVTEKGKDVELRCDPISGHTALYWYRQSLGQGLEFLIYFQGNSAPDKSGLPSDRFSAERTGGSVSTLTIQRTQQEDSAVYLCASSRLAGNTIYFGEGSWLTVV.

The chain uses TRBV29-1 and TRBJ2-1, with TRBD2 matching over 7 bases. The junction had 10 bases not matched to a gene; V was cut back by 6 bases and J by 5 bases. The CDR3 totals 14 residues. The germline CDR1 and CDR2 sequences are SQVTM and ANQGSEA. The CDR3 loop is CSVQRTRPNNEQFF. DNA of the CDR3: TGCAGCGTCCAACGGACTAGGCCCAACAATGAGCAGTTCTTC.

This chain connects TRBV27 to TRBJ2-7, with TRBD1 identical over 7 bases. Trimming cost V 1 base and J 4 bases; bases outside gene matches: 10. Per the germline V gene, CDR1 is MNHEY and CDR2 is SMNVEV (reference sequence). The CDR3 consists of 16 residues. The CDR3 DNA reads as TGTGCCAGCAGTTTATTGGGCAGGGGGAGACCGTACGAGCAGTACTTC. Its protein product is CASSLLGRGRPYEQYF.

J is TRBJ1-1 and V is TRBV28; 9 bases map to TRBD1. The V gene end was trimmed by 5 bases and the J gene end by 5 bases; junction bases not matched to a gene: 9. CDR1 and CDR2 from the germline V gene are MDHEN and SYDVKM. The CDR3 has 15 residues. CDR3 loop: CASSPHGTGMTEAFF. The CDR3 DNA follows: TGTGCCAGCAGTCCACATGGGACAGGGATGACTGAAGCTTTCTTT.

CDR3 DNA sequence: TGTGCCAGCAGTTTAGGGGGCCGTCGGCGGCAGTACTTC. It specifies CASSLGGRRRQYF. V is TRBV28 and J is TRBJ2-7, with a possible D match to TRBD1 (6 bases). The CDR3 has 13 amino acids. V gave up 2 bases and J gave up 9 bases, with 14 bases separating them. CDR1 is MDHEN and CDR2 is SYDVKM in the germline V gene.

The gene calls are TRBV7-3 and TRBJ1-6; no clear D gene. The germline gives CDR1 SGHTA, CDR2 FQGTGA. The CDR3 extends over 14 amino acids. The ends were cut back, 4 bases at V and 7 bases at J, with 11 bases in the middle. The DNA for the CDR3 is TGTGCCAGCAGCTCTGGACTGTTAAATTCACCCCTCCACTTT. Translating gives CASSSGLLNSPLHF.

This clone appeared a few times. DNA for the CDR3: TGTGCCAGCAGCCAAGAAATGAGACTAGCGGGAGATAATGAGCAGTTCTTC. This sequence encodes CASSQEMRLAGDNEQFF. The chain carries TRBV4-2 and TRBJ2-1, with 12 bases matching TRBD2. Trimming removed 0 bases from V and 7 bases from J; junction bases left unmatched: 7. CDR1 and CDR2 from the germline V gene are LGHNA and YNFKEQ. This CDR3 comprises 17 residues.

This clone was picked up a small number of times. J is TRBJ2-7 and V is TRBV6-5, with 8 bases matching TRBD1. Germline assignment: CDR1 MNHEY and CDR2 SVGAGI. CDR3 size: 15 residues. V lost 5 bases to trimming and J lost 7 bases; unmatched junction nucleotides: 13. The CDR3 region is CASSAYSQGAREQYF. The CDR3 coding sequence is TGTGCCAGCAGTGCCTATTCTCAGGGGGCGCGGGAGCAGTACTTC.

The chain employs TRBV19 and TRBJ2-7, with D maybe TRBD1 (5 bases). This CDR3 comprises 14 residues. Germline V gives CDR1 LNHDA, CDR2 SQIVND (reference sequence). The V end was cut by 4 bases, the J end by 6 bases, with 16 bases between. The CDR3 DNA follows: TGTGCCAGTAGTACTACAGGCGGATTACCCGAGCAGTACTTC. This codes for CASSTTGGLPEQYF.

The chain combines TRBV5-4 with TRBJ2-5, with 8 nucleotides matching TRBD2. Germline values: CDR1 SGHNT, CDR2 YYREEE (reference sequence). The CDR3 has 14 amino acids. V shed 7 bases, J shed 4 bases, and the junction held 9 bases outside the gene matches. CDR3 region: CASATGGVGETQYF. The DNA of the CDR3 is TGTGCCAGCGCCACCGGGGGGGTCGGAGAGACCCAGTACTTC.

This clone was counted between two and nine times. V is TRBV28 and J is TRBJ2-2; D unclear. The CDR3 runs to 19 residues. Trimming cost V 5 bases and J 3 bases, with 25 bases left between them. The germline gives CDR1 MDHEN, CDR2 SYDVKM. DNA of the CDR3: TGTGCCAGCAGTACTCCGTCCGGTTCTCAACTTTCTGACACCGGGGAGCTGTTTTTT. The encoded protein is CASSTPSGSQLSDTGELFF.

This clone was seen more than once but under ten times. Written as DNA, the CDR3 is TGTGCCAGCAGCTTTCTAGGGCAGGGGAACACCGGGGAGCTGTTTTTT. It is translated as CASSFLGQGNTGELFF. This chain joins TRBV7-9 and TRBJ2-2; a weak D match, TRBD1 (5 bases). Germline assignment: CDR1 SEHNR and CDR2 FQNEAQ (reference sequence). This CDR3 comprises 16 residues. Trimming took 3 bases from V and 1 from J, leaving 12 bases between them. The full variable domain, completed using reference TRBV7-9 and TRBJ2-2, is DTGVSQNPRHKITKRGQNVTFRCDPISEHNRLYWYRQTLGQGPEFLTYFQNEAQLEKSRLLSDRFSAERPKGSFSTLEIQRTEQGDSAMYLCASSFLGQGNTGELFFGEGSRLTVL.

CDR3 sequence reads: CASSYGALGTGELFF. CDR3 nucleotides: TGTGCCAGCAGTTACGGGGCCTTGGGGACCGGGGAGCTGTTTTTT. The rearrangement links TRBV6-5 to TRBJ2-2; D possibly corresponds to TRBD1 (5 bases). The germline gives CDR1 MNHEY, CDR2 SVGAGI. The CDR3 totals 15 residues. Deletions cut 2 bases from V and 5 bases from J, with 12 bases between.

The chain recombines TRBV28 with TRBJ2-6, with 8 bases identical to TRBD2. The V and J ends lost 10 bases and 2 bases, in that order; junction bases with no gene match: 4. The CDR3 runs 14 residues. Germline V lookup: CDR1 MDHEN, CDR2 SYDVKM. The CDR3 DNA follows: TGTGCCACCCGGGGGGGCCCTGGGGCCAACGTCCTGACTTTC. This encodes CATRGGPGANVLTF.

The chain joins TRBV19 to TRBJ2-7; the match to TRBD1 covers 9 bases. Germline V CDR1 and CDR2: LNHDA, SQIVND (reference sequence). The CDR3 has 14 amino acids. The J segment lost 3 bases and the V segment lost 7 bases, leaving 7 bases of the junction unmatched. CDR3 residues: CASNPGQGFYEQYF. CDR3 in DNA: TGTGCCAGTAATCCGGGACAGGGTTTCTACGAGCAGTACTTC.

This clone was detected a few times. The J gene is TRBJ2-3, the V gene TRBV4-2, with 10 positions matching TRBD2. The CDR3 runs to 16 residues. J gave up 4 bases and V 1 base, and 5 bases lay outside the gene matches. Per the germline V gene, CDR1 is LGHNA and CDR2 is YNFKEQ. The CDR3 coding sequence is TGTGCCAGCAGCCAAGTAGCGGGAGGAGTAGCAGATACGCAGTATTTT. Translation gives CASSQVAGGVADTQYF.

CDR3 bases: TGTGCCAGTAGCCATCCCTTGGACAGACGGAACACTGAAGCTTTCTTT. It specifies CASSHPLDRRNTEAFF. The V gene is TRBV19, the J gene TRBJ1-1, with D possibly matching TRBD1 (6 bases). Germline CDR1 LNHDA, CDR2 SQIVND (reference sequence). The CDR3 spans 16 residues. The V end was cut by 6 bases, the J end by 1 base, with 18 bases between. Drawing the rest from reference TRBV19 and TRBJ1-1, the complete variable domain is DGGITQSPKYLFRKEGQNVTLSCEQNLNHDAMYWYRQDPGQGLRLIYYSQIVNDFQKGDIAEGYSVSREKKESFPLTVTSAQKNPTAFYLCASSHPLDRRNTEAFFGQGTRLTVV.

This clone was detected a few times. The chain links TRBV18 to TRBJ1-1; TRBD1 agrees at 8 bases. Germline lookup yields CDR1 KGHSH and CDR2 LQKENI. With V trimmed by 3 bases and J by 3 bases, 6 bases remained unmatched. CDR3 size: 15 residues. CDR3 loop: CASSPTVQGDTEAFF. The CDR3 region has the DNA TGTGCCAGCTCACCGACAGTACAGGGGGACACTGAAGCTTTCTTT.

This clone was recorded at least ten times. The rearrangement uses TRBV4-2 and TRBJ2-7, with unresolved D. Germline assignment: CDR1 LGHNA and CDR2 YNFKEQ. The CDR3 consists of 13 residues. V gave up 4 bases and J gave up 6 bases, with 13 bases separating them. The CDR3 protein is CASSRIPYSEQYF. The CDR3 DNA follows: TGTGCCAGCAGCCGAATACCGTACAGCGAGCAGTACTTC.

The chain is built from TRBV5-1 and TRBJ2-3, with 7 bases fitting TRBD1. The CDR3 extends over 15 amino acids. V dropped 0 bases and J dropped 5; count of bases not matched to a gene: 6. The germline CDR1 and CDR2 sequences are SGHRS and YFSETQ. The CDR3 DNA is TGCGCCAGCAGCTTGGTAGGGGGCCTCGAAGATACGCAGTATTTT. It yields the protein CASSLVGGLEDTQYF.

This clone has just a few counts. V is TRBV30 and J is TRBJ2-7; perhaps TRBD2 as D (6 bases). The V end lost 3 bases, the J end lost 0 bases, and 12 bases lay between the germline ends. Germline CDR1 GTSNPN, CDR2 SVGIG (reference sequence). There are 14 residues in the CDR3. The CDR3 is CAWRAGRDSYEQYF. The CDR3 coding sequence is TGTGCCTGGAGGGCTGGGCGGGACTCCTACGAGCAGTACTTC.

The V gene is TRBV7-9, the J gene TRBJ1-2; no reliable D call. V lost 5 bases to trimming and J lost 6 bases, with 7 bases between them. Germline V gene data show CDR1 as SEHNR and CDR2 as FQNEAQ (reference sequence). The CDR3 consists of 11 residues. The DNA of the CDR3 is TGTGCCAGCAGCGGCGGGGATGGCTACACCTTC. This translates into CASSGGDGYTF.

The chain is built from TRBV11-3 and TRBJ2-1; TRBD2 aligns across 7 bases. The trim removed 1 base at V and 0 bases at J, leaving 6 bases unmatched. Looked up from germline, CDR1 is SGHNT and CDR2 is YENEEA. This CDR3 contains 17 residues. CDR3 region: CASSLAGGIGSYNEQFF. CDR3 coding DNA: TGTGCCAGCAGCTTAGCGGGGGGAATAGGCTCCTACAATGAGCAGTTCTTC.

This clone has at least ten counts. CDR3 sequence reads: CSVGQGLSFEQYF. The CDR3 DNA is TGCAGCGTGGGACAGGGATTATCGTTCGAGCAGTACTTC. The chain links TRBV29-1 to TRBJ2-7, with 9 positions matching TRBD1. Per germline, CDR1 SQVTM and CDR2 ANQGSEA. The CDR3 runs to 13 residues. Unmatched junction bases numbered 9, after V lost 6 bases and J lost 6 bases.

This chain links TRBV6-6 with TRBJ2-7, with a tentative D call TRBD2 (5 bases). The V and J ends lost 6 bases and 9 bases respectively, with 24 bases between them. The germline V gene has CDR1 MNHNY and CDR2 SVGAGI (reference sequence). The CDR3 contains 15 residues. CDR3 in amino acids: CASSPLASTHLGQYF. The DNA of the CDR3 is TGTGCCAGCAGCCCCCTAGCCAGTACTCATTTGGGGCAGTACTTC.

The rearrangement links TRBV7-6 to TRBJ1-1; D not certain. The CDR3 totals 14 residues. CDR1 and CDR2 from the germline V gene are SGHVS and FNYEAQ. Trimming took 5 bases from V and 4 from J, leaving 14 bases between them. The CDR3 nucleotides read TGTGCCAGCAGCGCCGCAGGCTATTCCACTGAAGCTTTCTTT. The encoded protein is CASSAAGYSTEAFF.

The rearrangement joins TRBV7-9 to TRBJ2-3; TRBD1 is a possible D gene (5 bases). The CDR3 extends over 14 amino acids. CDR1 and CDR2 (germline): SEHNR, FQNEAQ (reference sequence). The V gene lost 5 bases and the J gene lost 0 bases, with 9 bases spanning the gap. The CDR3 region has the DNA TGTGCCAGCAGCCACAGGCCTAGCACAGATACGCAGTATTTT. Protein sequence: CASSHRPSTDTQYF.